The source of this T cell receptor beta chain is a study of T-cell reconstitution after alpha-beta-depleted transplantation in children listed by TCRdb under 2016. At the level of the whole study: Using TCR repertoire profiling, the study quantitatively followed how T-cell immune reconstitution unfolded in children after TCRalphabeta/CD19-depleted allogeneic hematopoietic cell transplantation.

A note on this clonotype: Its binding antigen is unknown. The sample holds no much larger clone one base away, and base qualities are not on file.

Relative to germline, V is missing 2 bases and J is missing 5 bases, with 15 bases of the junction outside any gene match. The CDR3 numbers 19 residues from cysteine through phenylalanine. Of the read, only the CDR3 DNA is kept; its 57 bases are in frame from base 1. The germline V gene specifies MNHEY as CDR1 and SVGEGT as CDR2. To prepare the library, PCR was applied. TCRdb shows the sequencer as Illumina HiSeq 2500. To normalize quantification of the TCRbeta repertoire, the TCR libraries were built with molecular barcoding that relied on unique molecular identifiers. Clones were called with MiXCR by TCRdb after fastp trimmed the public reads at Q25, and only in-frame beta chains were retained. Identical CDR3 proteins give one entry, which carries the most common genes and DNA. This sample comprises around 96,000 distinct CDR3 sequences, about 12% of them detected only once. The ten largest clonotypes hold about 14% of the sample.

The source is a human donor who donated a stem cell graft to a child with inherited bone marrow failure. Here the chain combines TRBV6-2 or TRBV6-3 and TRBJ2-1; TRBD2 lines up with 10 middle nucleotides. The sequencing used PBMCs from the stem cell graft donor, collected from the stem cell graft. The sequenced DNA is TGTGCCAGCAGTTACGATACTGTGGTAGCGGGGGGCAGGGACAATGAGCAGTTCTTC. This sequence encodes CASSYDTVVAGGRDNEQFF.